This T cell receptor (beta chain) came from a study of CD4 and CD8 cells across lung adenocarcinoma regions (dated by TCRdb to 2016 to 2018). Looking at the study overall: To look at intratumor heterogeneity in the T cell receptor repertoire, the study compared tumor centers against tumor margins.

Concerning this clonotype itself: Its antigen target is currently unknown. Per-base qualities were not stored, and no clone one base away is much larger.

Libraries were built with PCR. Sequencing was carried out with a HiSeq X Ten. Using fastp at Q25 and MiXCR, TCRdb reprocessed the public reads and kept productive beta chains. Merged by CDR3 protein, the rows form single entries marked with the most common genes and DNA. Here the sample has about 11,000 distinct CDR3 sequences; 53% occur a single time. The ten largest clones add up to about a third of the sample. Patients with localized lung adenocarcinoma, a subtype of non-small cell lung cancer, were used as donors. Samples were obtained from the centers of localized lung adenocarcinomas. For TCR repertoire analysis, CD8+ T cells from tumor tissue were profiled separately from CD4+ T cells. Including the terminal cysteine and phenylalanine, the CDR3 comprises 12 residues. Solely the CDR3 DNA is kept, with 36 bases framed from the first base. The germline V gene (reference sequence) provides CDR1 SGHAT and CDR2 FQDESV.

The sequenced material came from CD8+ T cells from the center of a lung tumor. Read against the paper, the sample's cell subset or site label means: tumor center region. The V and J segments used are TRBV11-1 and TRBJ2-1; no D segment can be confidently identified. The last part of the DNA fits TRBJ2-7 better; the J call may be wrong. The clonotype originates from a female donor with lung adenocarcinoma. The CD4 and CD8 labels of this study may be unreliable. The CDR3 corresponds to CASSLVGYEQYF. The bases are TGTGCCAGCAGCTTAGTTGGTTACGAGCAGTACTTC.